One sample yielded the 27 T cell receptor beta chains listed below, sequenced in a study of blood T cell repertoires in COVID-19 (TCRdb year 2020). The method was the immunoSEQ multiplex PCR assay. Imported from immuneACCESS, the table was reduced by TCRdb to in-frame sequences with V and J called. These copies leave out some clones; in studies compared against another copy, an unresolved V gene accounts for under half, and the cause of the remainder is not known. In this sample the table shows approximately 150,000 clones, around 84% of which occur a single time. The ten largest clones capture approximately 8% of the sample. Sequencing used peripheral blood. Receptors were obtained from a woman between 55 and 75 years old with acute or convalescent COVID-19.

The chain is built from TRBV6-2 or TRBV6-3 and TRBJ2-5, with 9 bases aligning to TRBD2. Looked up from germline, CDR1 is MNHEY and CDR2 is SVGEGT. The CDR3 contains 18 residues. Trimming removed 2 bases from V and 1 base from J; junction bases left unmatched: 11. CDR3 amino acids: CASSYRLIAGEPQETQYF. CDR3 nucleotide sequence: TGTGCCAGCAGTTACCGCTTAATAGCGGGGGAGCCCCAAGAGACCCAGTACTTC.

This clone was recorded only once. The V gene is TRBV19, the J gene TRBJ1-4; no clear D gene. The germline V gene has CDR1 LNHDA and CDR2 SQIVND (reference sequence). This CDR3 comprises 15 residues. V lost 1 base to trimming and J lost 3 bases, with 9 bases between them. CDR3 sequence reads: CASSIGAGSNEKLFF. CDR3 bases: TGTGCCAGTAGTATAGGGGCAGGTTCTAATGAAAAACTGTTTTTT. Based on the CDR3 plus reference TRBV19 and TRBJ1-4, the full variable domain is DGGITQSPKYLFRKEGQNVTLSCEQNLNHDAMYWYRQDPGQGLRLIYYSQIVNDFQKGDIAEGYSVSREKKESFPLTVTSAQKNPTAFYLCASSIGAGSNEKLFFGSGTQLSVL.

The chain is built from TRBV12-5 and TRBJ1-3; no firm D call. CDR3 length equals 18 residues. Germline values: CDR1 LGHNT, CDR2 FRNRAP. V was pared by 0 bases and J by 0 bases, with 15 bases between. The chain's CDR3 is CASGLVGMWRDSGNTIYF. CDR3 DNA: TGTGCTAGTGGTTTGGTCGGTATGTGGCGGGACTCTGGAAACACCATATATTTT.

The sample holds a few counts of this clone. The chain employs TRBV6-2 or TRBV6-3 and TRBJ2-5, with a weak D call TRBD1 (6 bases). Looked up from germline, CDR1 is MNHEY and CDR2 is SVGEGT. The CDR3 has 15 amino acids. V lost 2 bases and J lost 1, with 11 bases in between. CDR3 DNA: TGTGCCAGCAGTTACGGGGGACAATCCCAAGAGACCCAGTACTTC. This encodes CASSYGGQSQETQYF.

Here the CDR3 DNA reads TGTGCCAGCCACCGGAGGGGCGGGGAGGGCGAGCAGTACTTC. Translated: CASHRRGGEGEQYF. This chain links TRBV6-5 with TRBJ2-7; 7 positions agree with TRBD2. The germline CDR1 and CDR2 sequences are MNHEY and SVGAGI. J gave up 6 bases and V 8 bases, and 13 bases lay outside the gene matches. The CDR3 spans 14 residues.

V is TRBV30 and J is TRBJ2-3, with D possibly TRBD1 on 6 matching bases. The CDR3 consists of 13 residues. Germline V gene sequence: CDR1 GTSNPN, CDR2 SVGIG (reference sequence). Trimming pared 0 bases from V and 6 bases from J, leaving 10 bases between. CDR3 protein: CAWSVLRGDTQYF. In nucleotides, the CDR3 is TGTGCCTGGAGTGTACTAAGGGGGGATACGCAGTATTTT.

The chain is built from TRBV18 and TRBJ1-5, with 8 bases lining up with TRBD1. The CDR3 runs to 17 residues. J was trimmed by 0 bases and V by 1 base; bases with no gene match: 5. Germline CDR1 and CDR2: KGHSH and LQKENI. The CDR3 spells CASSPRSTGDSNQPQHF. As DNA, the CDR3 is TGTGCCAGCTCACCACGGTCGACAGGGGATAGCAATCAGCCCCAGCATTTT.

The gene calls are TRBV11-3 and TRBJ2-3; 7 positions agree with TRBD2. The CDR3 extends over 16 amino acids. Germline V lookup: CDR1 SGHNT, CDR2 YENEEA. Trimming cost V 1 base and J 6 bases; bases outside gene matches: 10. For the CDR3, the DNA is TGTGCCAGCAGCTTAGGGACTAGTGGCCGAGGGGATACGCAGTATTTT. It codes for CASSLGTSGRGDTQYF.

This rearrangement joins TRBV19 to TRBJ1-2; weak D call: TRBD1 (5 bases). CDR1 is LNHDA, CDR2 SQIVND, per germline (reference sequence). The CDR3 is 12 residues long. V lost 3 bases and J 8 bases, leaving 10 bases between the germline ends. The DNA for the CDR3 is TGTGCCAGTAGTATGCAGGGTTACGGCTACACCTTC. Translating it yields CASSMQGYGYTF.

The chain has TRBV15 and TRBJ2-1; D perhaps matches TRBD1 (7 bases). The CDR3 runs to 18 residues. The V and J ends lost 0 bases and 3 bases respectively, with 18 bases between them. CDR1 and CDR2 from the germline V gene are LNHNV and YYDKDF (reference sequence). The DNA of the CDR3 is TGTGCCACCAGCAGAGATCCCATCTCAGGGGGGTTCTACAATGAGCAGTTCTTC. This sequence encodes CATSRDPISGGFYNEQFF. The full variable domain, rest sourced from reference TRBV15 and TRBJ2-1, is DAMVIQNPRYQVTQFGKPVTLSCSQTLNHNVMYWYQQKSSQAPKLLFHYYDKDFNNEADTPDNFQSRRPNTSFCFLDIRSPGLGDTAMYLCATSRDPISGGFYNEQFFGPGTRLTVL.

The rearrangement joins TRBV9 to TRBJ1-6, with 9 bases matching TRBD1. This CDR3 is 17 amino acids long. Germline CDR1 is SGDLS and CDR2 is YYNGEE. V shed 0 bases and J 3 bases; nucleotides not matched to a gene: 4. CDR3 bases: TGTGCCAGCAGCGTAGCTATGGACAGGGGCTATAATTCACCCCTCCACTTT. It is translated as CASSVAMDRGYNSPLHF.

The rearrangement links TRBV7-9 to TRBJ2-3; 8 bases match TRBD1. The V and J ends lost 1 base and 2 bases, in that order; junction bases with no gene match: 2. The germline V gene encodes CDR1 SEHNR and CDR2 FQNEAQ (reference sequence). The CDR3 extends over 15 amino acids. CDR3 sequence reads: CASSLVGQATDTQYF. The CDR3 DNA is TGTGCCAGCAGCTTAGTGGGACAGGCCACAGATACGCAGTATTTT.

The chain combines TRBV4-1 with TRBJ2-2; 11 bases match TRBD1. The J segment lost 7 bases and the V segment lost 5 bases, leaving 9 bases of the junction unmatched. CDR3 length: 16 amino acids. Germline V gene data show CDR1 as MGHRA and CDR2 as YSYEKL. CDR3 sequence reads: CASSSRDRGFDGELFF. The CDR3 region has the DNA TGCGCCAGCAGCTCCCGGGACAGGGGGTTTGACGGGGAGCTGTTTTTT.

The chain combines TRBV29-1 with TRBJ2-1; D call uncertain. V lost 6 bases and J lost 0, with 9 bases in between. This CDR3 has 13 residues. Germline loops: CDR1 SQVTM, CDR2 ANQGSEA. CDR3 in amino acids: CSVRGLSYNEQFF. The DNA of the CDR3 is TGCAGCGTGAGAGGTCTCTCCTACAATGAGCAGTTCTTC.

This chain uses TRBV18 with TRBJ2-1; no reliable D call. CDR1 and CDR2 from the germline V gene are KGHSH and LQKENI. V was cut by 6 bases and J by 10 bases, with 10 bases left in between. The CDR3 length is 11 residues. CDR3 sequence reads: CASSPRAEQFF. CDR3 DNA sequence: TGTGCCAGCTCCCCTCGTGCGGAGCAGTTCTTC.

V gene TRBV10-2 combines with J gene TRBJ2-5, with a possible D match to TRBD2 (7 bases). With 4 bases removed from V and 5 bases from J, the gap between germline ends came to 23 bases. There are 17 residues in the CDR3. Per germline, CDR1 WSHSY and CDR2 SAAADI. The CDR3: CASSVVWRGPTGETQYF. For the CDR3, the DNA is TGCGCCAGCAGTGTGGTTTGGCGGGGGCCAACCGGGGAGACCCAGTACTTC.

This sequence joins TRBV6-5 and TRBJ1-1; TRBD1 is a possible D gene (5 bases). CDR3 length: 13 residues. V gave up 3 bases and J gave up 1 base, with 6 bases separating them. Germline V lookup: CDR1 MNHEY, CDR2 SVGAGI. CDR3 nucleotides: TGTGCCAGCAGTTATACAGGGAACACTGAAGCTTTCTTT. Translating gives CASSYTGNTEAFF.

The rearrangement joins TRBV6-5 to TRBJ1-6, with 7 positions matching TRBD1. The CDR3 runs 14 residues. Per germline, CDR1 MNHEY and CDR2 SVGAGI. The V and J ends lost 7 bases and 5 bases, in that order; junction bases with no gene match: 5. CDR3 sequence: CASTRGTDNSPLHF. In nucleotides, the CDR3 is TGTGCCAGCACCCGAGGGACAGATAATTCACCCCTCCACTTT.

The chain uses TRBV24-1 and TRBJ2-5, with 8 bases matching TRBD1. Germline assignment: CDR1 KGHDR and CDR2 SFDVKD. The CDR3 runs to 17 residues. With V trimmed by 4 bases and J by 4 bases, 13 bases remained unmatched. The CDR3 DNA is TGTGCCACCAGTGACCCCCTGACAGGGGCCTCCAGAGAGACCCAGTACTTC. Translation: CATSDPLTGASRETQYF.

This CDR3 is CATTRDRKGETQYF. The DNA for the CDR3 is TGTGCCACCACCCGGGACAGGAAAGGAGAGACCCAGTACTTC. The V gene is TRBV2, the J gene TRBJ2-5; 8 positions agree with TRBD1. The CDR3 runs to 14 residues. The germline V gene encodes CDR1 SNHLY and CDR2 FYNNEI. The V and J ends lost 10 bases and 4 bases, in that order; junction bases with no gene match: 11.

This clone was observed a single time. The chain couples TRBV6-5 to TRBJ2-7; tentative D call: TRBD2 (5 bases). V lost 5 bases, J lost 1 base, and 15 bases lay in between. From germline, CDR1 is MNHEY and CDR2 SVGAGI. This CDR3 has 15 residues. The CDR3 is CASSLRATRSYEQYF. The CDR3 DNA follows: TGTGCCAGCAGTCTGAGGGCGACGAGGTCCTACGAGCAGTACTTC.

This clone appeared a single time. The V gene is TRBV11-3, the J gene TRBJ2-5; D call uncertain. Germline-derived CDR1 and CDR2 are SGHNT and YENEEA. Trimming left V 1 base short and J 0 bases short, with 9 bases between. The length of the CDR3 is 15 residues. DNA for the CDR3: TGTGCCAGCAGCTTAGCCAGGCCCTACCAAGAGACCCAGTACTTC. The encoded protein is CASSLARPYQETQYF.

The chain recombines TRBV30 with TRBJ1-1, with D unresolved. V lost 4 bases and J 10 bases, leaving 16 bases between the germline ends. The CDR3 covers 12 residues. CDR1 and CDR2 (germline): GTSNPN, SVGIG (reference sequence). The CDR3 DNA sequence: TGTGCCTGGACCCAATCGGGTATGGGAGCTTTCTTT. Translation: CAWTQSGMGAFF.

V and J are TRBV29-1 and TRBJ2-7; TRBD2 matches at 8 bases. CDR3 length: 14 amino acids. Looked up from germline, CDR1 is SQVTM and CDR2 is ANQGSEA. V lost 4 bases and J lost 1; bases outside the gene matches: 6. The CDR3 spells CSVAKRGRSYEQYF. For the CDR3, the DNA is TGCAGCGTTGCCAAGCGGGGGCGATCCTACGAGCAGTACTTC.

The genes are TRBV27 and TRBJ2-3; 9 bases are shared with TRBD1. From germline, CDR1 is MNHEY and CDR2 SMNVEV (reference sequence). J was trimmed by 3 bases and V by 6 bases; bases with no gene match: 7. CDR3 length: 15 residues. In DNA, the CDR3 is TGTGCCAGCAGGTTCCCGGGACAGGGAACAGATACGCAGTATTTT. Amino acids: CASRFPGQGTDTQYF.

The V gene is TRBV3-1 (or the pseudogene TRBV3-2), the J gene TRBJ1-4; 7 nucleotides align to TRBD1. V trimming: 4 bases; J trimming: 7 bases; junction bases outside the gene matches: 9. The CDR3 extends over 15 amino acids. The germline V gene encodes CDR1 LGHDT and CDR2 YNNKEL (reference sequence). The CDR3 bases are TGTGCCAGCAGCCCCCGGGACAGACCTGGTGAAAAACTGTTTTTT. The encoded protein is CASSPRDRPGEKLFF.

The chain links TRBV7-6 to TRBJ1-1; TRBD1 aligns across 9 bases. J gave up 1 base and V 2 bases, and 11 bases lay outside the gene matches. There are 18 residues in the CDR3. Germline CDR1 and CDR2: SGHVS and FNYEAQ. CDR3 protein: CASSLRGQGTPQNTEAFF. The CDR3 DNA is TGTGCCAGCAGCTTAAGAGGACAGGGGACCCCGCAGAACACTGAAGCTTTCTTT.